This T cell receptor beta chain was sequenced during a study of a mutant IDH1 vaccine in newly diagnosed glioma. Study-wide context: Vaccines were begun 4-6 weeks after radiotherapy alone, or with temozolomide cycles.

Repertoires were generated with immunoSEQ multiplex PCR, while TCRdb's copy carries only in-frame clones and drops some. The repertoire has about 72,000 clones, approximately 84% of them found once; the top ten carry about 12%. Trimming removed 5 bases at V and 6 bases at J, with 16 bases between. Looked up from germline, CDR1 is PRHDT and CDR2 is FYEKMQ (reference sequence). CDR3 size: 14 residues. This sample's time point: week 35, safety follow-up. All doses held 300 ug of mutant IDH1 20-mer peptide, with topical imiquimod. Comment on this clone: The antigen remains undetermined.

The sequence derives from a man younger than 35 with glioma. The sample was PBMCs, taken from a glioma patient whose treatment included an IDH1 peptide vaccine. The V and J genes are TRBV13 and TRBJ1-2; perhaps TRBD1 as D (5 bases). The DNA for the CDR3 is TGTGCCAGCAGCCAAACTAAGGGGAGAGATGGCTACACCTTC. It yields the protein CASSQTKGRDGYTF.